One and the same sample provided the 26 T cell receptor beta chains below, sequenced in a study of cytotoxic CD8 clonotypes in ibrutinib-treated CLL. Generated by immunoSEQ multiplex PCR, the TCRdb table keeps only in-frame clones and is missing some. The sample includes 50,000 or so clones, over 65% of them seen just once. Material: PBMCs, obtained after 24 months of ibrutinib treatment. These TCRs come from a human donor with chronic lymphocytic leukemia.

V usage is TRBV27 and J usage is TRBJ2-7, with D perhaps TRBD1 (6 bases). The CDR3 length is 14 residues. Trimming shortened V by 6 bases and J by 3 bases, and 15 bases separated the two germline ends. Germline V lookup: CDR1 MNHEY, CDR2 SMNVEV (reference sequence). The CDR3 nucleotides read TGTGCCAGCAGCCGCTCCAGGGGTGGCTACGAGCAGTACTTC. This translates into CASSRSRGGYEQYF.

V is TRBV19 and J is TRBJ2-2, with TRBD2 identical over 9 bases. Germline V gene data show CDR1 as LNHDA and CDR2 as SQIVND (reference sequence). V was clipped by 3 bases and J by 2 bases; unmatched bases: 4. There are 16 residues in the CDR3. The CDR3 region is CASSIGAGGNTGELFF. CDR3 DNA sequence: TGTGCCAGTAGTATCGGAGCGGGAGGTAACACCGGGGAGCTGTTTTTT.

Of note for this clone: Other DNA sequences from this sample encode an identical CDR3 as well. The chain uses TRBV18 and TRBJ2-7; D possibly corresponds to TRBD1 (6 bases). Germline values: CDR1 KGHSH, CDR2 LQKENI. Trimming took off 1 base at V and 2 bases at J, with 6 bases between the two ends. There are 13 residues in the CDR3. The CDR3 loop reads CASSPQGAYEQYF. As DNA, the CDR3 is TGTGCCAGCTCACCACAGGGGGCCTACGAGCAGTACTTC. Full variable domain (remainder filled in from reference TRBV18 and TRBJ2-7): NAGVMQNPRHLVRRRGQEARLRCSPMKGHSHVYWYRQLPEEGLKFMVYLQKENIIDESGMPKERFSAEFPKEGPSILRIQQVVRGDSAAYFCASSPQGAYEQYFGPGTRLTVT.

The chain joins TRBV2 to TRBJ2-1; 9 bases fit TRBD2. CDR3 size: 14 residues. Germline CDR1 is SNHLY and CDR2 is FYNNEI. V dropped 9 bases and J dropped 9; count of bases not matched to a gene: 12. CDR3 nucleotides: TGTGCCAGGGGGACGGCGGGAGGGCGGGGTGAGCAGTTCTTC. Protein: CARGTAGGRGEQFF.

The V and J genes are TRBV9 and TRBJ2-7; TRBD2 matches 10 bases. The germline CDR1 and CDR2 sequences are SGDLS and YYNGEE. V was clipped by 0 bases and J by 2 bases; unmatched bases: 5. The length of the CDR3 is 16 residues. The CDR3 sequence is CASSVAGTSGTYEQYF. In DNA form, the CDR3 reads TGTGCCAGCAGCGTAGCTGGAACTAGCGGGACCTACGAGCAGTACTTC.

This clone appeared a single time. The chain links TRBV7-8 to TRBJ2-1, with D possibly being TRBD2 (7 bases). The CDR3 totals 14 residues. The germline gives CDR1 SGHVS, CDR2 FQNEAQ. V was shortened by 7 bases and J by 4 bases, with 14 bases between the two germline ends. The CDR3 DNA is TGTGCCAGCATCGGGGGGCCCAGTTACAATGAGCAGTTCTTC. It encodes CASIGGPSYNEQFF.

The chain has TRBV7-9 and TRBJ2-6, with D unresolved. Germline-derived CDR1 and CDR2 are SEHNR and FQNEAQ (reference sequence). V dropped 7 bases and J dropped 0 bases, with 13 bases sitting between them. The CDR3 contains 16 residues. CDR3 DNA sequence: TGTGCCAGCACCAGGTCTGCCGGCTCTGGGGCCAACGTCCTGACTTTC. It codes for CASTRSAGSGANVLTF.

In its sample, this clone was seen a few times. The J gene is TRBJ2-1, the V gene TRBV7-9, with unresolved D. The V gene lost 3 bases and the J gene lost 9 bases, with 9 bases spanning the gap. The CDR3 spans 12 residues. The germline V gene has CDR1 SEHNR and CDR2 FQNEAQ (reference sequence). The CDR3 DNA sequence: TGTGCCAGCAGCTTCAGTGTTGGTGAGCAGTTCTTC. It is translated as CASSFSVGEQFF.

The V call is TRBV7-2, the J call TRBJ1-1; D is uncertain. CDR1 is SGHTA, CDR2 FQGNSA, per germline. The CDR3 spans 14 residues. V gave up 1 base and J gave up 1 base, with 7 bases separating them. The CDR3 DNA reads TGTGCCAGCAGCTTAGGGAACCAGAACACTGAAGCTTTCTTT. It codes for CASSLGNQNTEAFF.

V usage is TRBV11-2 and J usage is TRBJ1-1; 12 nucleotides agree with TRBD1. This CDR3 is built from 17 residues. Trimming cost V 5 bases and J 1 base; bases outside gene matches: 8. Germline V lookup: CDR1 SGHAT, CDR2 FQNNGV. This CDR3 is CASSRGDRGRGNTEAFF. The CDR3 bases are TGTGCCAGCAGCCGCGGGGACAGGGGGCGGGGGAACACTGAAGCTTTCTTT.

The chain has TRBV6-5 and TRBJ2-1; 7 bases map to TRBD2. The ends lost 2 bases at V and 5 bases at J; junction bases unmatched: 9. Germline assignment: CDR1 MNHEY and CDR2 SVGAGI. This CDR3 has 16 amino acids. The CDR3 loop reads CASSYLRSGTNNEQFF. The CDR3 DNA reads TGTGCCAGCAGTTACCTAAGGAGCGGGACTAACAATGAGCAGTTCTTC.

This clone appeared a few times. The V call is TRBV5-1, the J call TRBJ2-7; D is ambiguous. Germline CDR1 SGHRS, CDR2 YFSETQ. The CDR3 contains 17 residues. Deletions cut 1 base from V and 0 bases from J, with 17 bases between. In DNA form, the CDR3 reads TGCGCCAGCAGCTTGAATGCTAGGATCGCGCGCTCCTACGAGCAGTACTTC. The encoded protein is CASSLNARIARSYEQYF.

The chain recombines TRBV19 with TRBJ2-1; 14 nucleotides agree with TRBD2. Trimming removed 6 bases from V and 7 bases from J; junction bases left unmatched: 5. This CDR3 has 15 amino acids. Germline loops: CDR1 LNHDA, CDR2 SQIVND (reference sequence). DNA of the CDR3: TGTGCCAGTAGCGGACTAGCGGGAGGTTGGAATGAGCAGTTCTTC. Its translation: CASSGLAGGWNEQFF.

The chain employs TRBV15 and TRBJ1-1; D perhaps matches TRBD1 (6 bases). The V end lost 4 bases, the J end lost 0 bases, and 12 bases lay between the germline ends. The CDR3 consists of 15 residues. Germline loops: CDR1 LNHNV, CDR2 YYDKDF (reference sequence). CDR3 nucleotides: TGTGCCACCAGCATGTTAGGGGGGGTGAACACTGAAGCTTTCTTT. Its translation: CATSMLGGVNTEAFF.

On this clone: The sample carries other DNA sequences with the same CDR3. The chain links TRBV12-5 to TRBJ2-1, with 8 bases aligning to TRBD2. The CDR3 spans 15 residues. V lost 6 bases to trimming and J lost 2 bases; unmatched junction nucleotides: 6. Germline assignment: CDR1 LGHNT and CDR2 FRNRAP. CDR3 amino acids: CASGLGLAPYNEQFF. As DNA, the CDR3 is TGTGCTAGTGGCCTAGGACTAGCTCCCTACAATGAGCAGTTCTTC.

V is TRBV30 and J is TRBJ2-7; 8 bases align to TRBD1. The CDR3 sequence is 14 residues long. Germline lookup yields CDR1 GTSNPN and CDR2 SVGIG (reference sequence). Losses at the gene ends were 2 bases for V and 6 bases for J; bases not matched to a gene: 9. CDR3 bases: TGTGCCTGGAGTTTCGGGCAGGGGGCTCGCGAGCAGTACTTC. It is translated as CAWSFGQGAREQYF.

V is TRBV7-9 and J is TRBJ2-5; tentatively, D is TRBD1 (5 bases). CDR1 SEHNR and CDR2 FQNEAQ come from the germline V gene (reference sequence). The CDR3 covers 14 residues. The V and J ends lost 4 bases and 2 bases respectively, with 11 bases between them. CDR3 amino acids: CASSSTVLQETQYF. CDR3 nucleotide sequence: TGTGCCAGCAGCTCGACAGTGCTACAAGAGACCCAGTACTTC.

V usage is TRBV5-6 and J usage is TRBJ1-5; the D is unclear. V lost 2 bases to trimming and J lost 7 bases, with 13 bases between them. There are 14 residues in the CDR3. Germline CDR1 and CDR2: SGHDT and YYEEEE. The CDR3 bases are TGTGCCAGCAGCTTTTATCAAGAACAACAGCCCCAGCATTTT. As protein: CASSFYQEQQPQHF.

The chain is built from TRBV11-3 and TRBJ2-1; 12 nucleotides agree with TRBD2. The CDR3 contains 14 residues. The J segment lost 7 bases and the V segment lost 5 bases, leaving 3 bases of the junction unmatched. Per the germline V gene, CDR1 is SGHNT and CDR2 is YENEEA. CDR3 nucleotides: TGTGCCAGCAGCGGGACTAGCGGGTTGAATGAGCAGTTCTTC. It is translated as CASSGTSGLNEQFF.

This rearrangement joins TRBV7-7 to TRBJ2-5; no definite D call. The CDR3 runs 15 residues. Trimming took 2 bases from V and 2 from J, leaving 12 bases between them. CDR1 and CDR2 (germline): SSHAT, FNYEAQ (reference sequence). CDR3 residues: CASSLMSEIQETQYF. The CDR3 DNA follows: TGTGCCAGCAGCTTAATGAGCGAGATACAAGAGACCCAGTACTTC. The variable domain in full, completed from reference TRBV7-7 and TRBJ2-5, reads GAGVSQSPRYKVTKRGQDVTLRCDPISSHATLYWYQQALGQGPEFLTYFNYEAQPDKSGLPSDRFSAERPEGSISTLTIQRTEQRDSAMYRCASSLMSEIQETQYFGPGTRLLVL.

This rearrangement joins TRBV5-6 to TRBJ1-5; no clear D. The V and J ends lost 4 bases and 7 bases respectively, with 12 bases between them. The CDR3 extends over 13 amino acids. Germline V gene lookup returns CDR1 SGHDT and CDR2 YYEEEE. The CDR3 DNA follows: TGTGCCAGCAGCATGGGGTCGGGACAGCCCCAGCATTTT. Its translation is CASSMGSGQPQHF.

This chain connects TRBV11-2 to TRBJ2-1; possible D gene TRBD1, 5 bases. Per germline, CDR1 SGHAT and CDR2 FQNNGV. The CDR3 consists of 16 residues. Trimming took off 5 bases at V and 0 bases at J, with 14 bases between the two ends. The CDR3 here is CASSPRLDSSYNEQFF. The CDR3 nucleotides read TGTGCCAGCAGCCCACGACTTGACAGCTCCTACAATGAGCAGTTCTTC.

The genes are TRBV18 and TRBJ2-7; 8 nucleotides line up with TRBD1. Germline loops: CDR1 KGHSH, CDR2 LQKENI. V lost 4 bases, J lost 3 bases, and 2 bases stayed unmatched. This CDR3 has 13 amino acids. CDR3 in DNA: TGTGCCAGCTCACAGGGACAGGACTACGAGCAGTACTTC. Translating it yields CASSQGQDYEQYF.

The chain combines TRBV28 with TRBJ2-7, with D possibly TRBD1 on 6 matching bases. V was shortened by 7 bases and J by 2 bases, with 18 bases between the two germline ends. The germline gives CDR1 MDHEN, CDR2 SYDVKM. This CDR3 comprises 15 residues. The CDR3 reads CASTPYRAGTYEQYF. The CDR3, as DNA: TGTGCCAGCACTCCTTACAGGGCAGGAACCTACGAGCAGTACTTC.

The chain recombines TRBV5-1 with TRBJ2-5; 15 bases match TRBD2. This CDR3 has 17 amino acids. From germline, CDR1 is SGHRS and CDR2 YFSETQ. Trimming took 3 bases from V and 5 from J; bases not matched to a gene: 8. The CDR3 is CASSSGLAGGPGETQYF. The CDR3 DNA sequence: TGCGCCAGCAGCTCCGGACTAGCGGGAGGGCCTGGGGAGACCCAGTACTTC. The whole variable domain, remainder taken from reference TRBV5-1 and TRBJ2-5, is KAGVTQTPRYLIKTRGQQVTLSCSPISGHRSVSWYQQTPGQGLQFLFEYFSETQRNKGNFPGRFSGRQFSNSRSEMNVSTLELGDSALYLCASSSGLAGGPGETQYFGPGTRLLVL.

J is TRBJ2-1 and V is TRBV5-4; 10 nucleotides agree with TRBD2. Germline CDR1 and CDR2: SGHNT and YYREEE (reference sequence). The CDR3 has 17 amino acids. Trimming at V came to 5 bases and at J to 5 bases, leaving 13 bases not matched to a gene. The CDR3 loop reads CASRIGLAEGGNNEQFF. The CDR3 DNA sequence: TGTGCCAGCAGAATAGGACTAGCGGAGGGGGGGAACAATGAGCAGTTCTTC.